This TCR beta chain was identified in a study of control samples from healthy donors and cancer patients. The assay was immunoSEQ multiplex PCR, and TCRdb's table has in-frame clones only and misses some. The sample lists around 130,000 clones, roughly 90% occurring once. The CDR3 runs 13 residues. Germline V lookup: CDR1 MDHEN, CDR2 SYDVKM. J gave up 4 bases and V 5 bases, and 5 bases lay outside the gene matches. The rearrangement joins TRBV28 to TRBJ2-7, with 7 bases matching TRBD1. This clonotype was obtained from a man aged 18-30 years in good health. Sequenced input: blood. In nucleotides, the CDR3 is TGTGCCAGCAGTGCGGACAGGTTTTACGAGCAGTACTTC. This sequence encodes CASSADRFYEQYF.